This T cell receptor (beta chain) was captured in a study of blood T cell repertoires in COVID-19. Participant age was roughly 18 to 89 years, and participants resided in fewer than 25 US areas. Germline V gene sequence: CDR1 ENHRY, CDR2 SYGVKD. CDR3 length equals 14 residues. V was clipped by 5 bases and J by 6 bases; unmatched bases: 6. Assay used: immunoSEQ multiplex PCR; TCRdb lists only in-frame clones, some missing. The sample lists roughly 250,000 clones; approximately 86% were seen once. The sequence was obtained from a woman between 50 and 59 years old who had recovered from COVID-19. The sample taken for sequencing was PBMCs or T cells enriched from blood (not recorded which). The rearrangement joins TRBV10-3 to TRBJ1-2; 10 bases fit TRBD1. CDR3 residues: CAISLGQGKHGYTF. CDR3 DNA: TGTGCCATCAGTCTGGGACAGGGGAAGCATGGCTACACCTTC.